Below are 22 T cell receptor beta chains sequenced from a single sample in a study of OX40 agonist ivuxolimab in advanced cancers. Here immunoSEQ multiplex PCR was the method, and the copy in TCRdb shows in-frame clones only, minus some. The sample holds some 95,000 clones, 70% to 90% seen once. The sample consisted of CD4+ or CD8+ T cells sorted from blood, taken in a trial of the OX40 agonist ivuxolimab. The source is an adult with an advanced solid tumor such as melanoma, head and neck, liver or kidney cancer.

The chain links TRBV6-1 to TRBJ1-5; no firm D call. Trimming took 3 bases from V and 3 from J, leaving 9 bases between them. Germline V gene lookup returns CDR1 MNHNS and CDR2 SASEGT. This CDR3 spans 14 amino acids. For the CDR3, the DNA is TGTGCCAGCAGTGACTTACACACCAATCAGCCCCAGCATTTT. This encodes CASSDLHTNQPQHF.

The chain uses TRBV25-1 and TRBJ2-1, with D possibly TRBD2 on 7 matching bases. V lost 5 bases to trimming and J lost 7 bases, with 15 bases between them. CDR3 size: 14 residues. CDR1 is MGHDK, CDR2 SYGVNS, per germline. The CDR3 region has the DNA TGTGCCAGCAGTTTAGTGGGGGGGCGAAATGAGCAGTTCTTC. Its protein product is CASSLVGGRNEQFF. Drawing the rest from reference TRBV25-1 and TRBJ2-1, the complete variable domain is EADIYQTPRYLVIGTGKKITLECSQTMGHDKMYWYQQDPGMELHLIHYSYGVNSTEKGDLSSESTVSRIRTEHFPLTLESARPSHTSQYLCASSLVGGRNEQFFGPGTRLTVL.

This clone was recorded once. The rearrangement joins TRBV2 to TRBJ1-2, with D possibly matching TRBD1 (5 bases). Germline loops: CDR1 SNHLY, CDR2 FYNNEI. The V and J ends lost 1 base and 1 base respectively, with 16 bases between them. This CDR3 has 17 amino acids. This CDR3 reads CASSEGISLGDNYGYTF. As DNA, the CDR3 is TGTGCCAGCAGTGAAGGCATCTCACTGGGGGATAACTATGGCTACACCTTC.

V gene TRBV11-2 combines with J gene TRBJ2-7; D is perhaps TRBD1 or TRBD2 (5 bases each). V was shortened by 3 bases and J by 3 bases, with 12 bases between the two germline ends. The germline gives CDR1 SGHAT, CDR2 FQNNGV. This CDR3 region has 14 residues. CDR3 in amino acids: CASSLTGTSYEQYF. In DNA form, the CDR3 reads TGTGCCAGCAGCTTGACCGGGACCAGCTACGAGCAGTACTTC.

Worth noting for this clone: Additional DNA sequences in this sample encode the identical CDR3. V and J are TRBV7-2 and TRBJ1-1, with D perhaps TRBD1 (6 bases). This CDR3 region has 15 residues. Per germline, CDR1 SGHTA and CDR2 FQGNSA. V was pared by 5 bases and J by 1 base, with 14 bases between. The CDR3 DNA reads TGTGCCAGCAGCCCGACACAGGGTAGGAACACTGAAGCTTTCTTT. Amino acids: CASSPTQGRNTEAFF.

J is TRBJ1-2 and V is TRBV4-3, with D possibly being TRBD1 (6 bases). The ends were cut back, 1 base at V and 6 bases at J, with 15 bases in the middle. The CDR3 is 15 amino acids. CDR1 is LGHNA, CDR2 YSLEER, per germline. CDR3 nucleotide sequence: TGCGCCAGCAGCCAAGTCCGGGGGCGCCTGGATGGCTACACCTTC. This gives the protein CASSQVRGRLDGYTF.

This clone appeared a single time. V and J are TRBV5-4 and TRBJ1-1; D remains ambiguous. Germline V gene sequence: CDR1 SGHNT, CDR2 YYREEE (reference sequence). The CDR3 runs to 16 residues. Between the trimmed V and J ends, which lost 1 base and 1 base, there was a span of 14 bases. The CDR3 reads CASSLFVGSPNTEAFF. As DNA, the CDR3 is TGTGCCAGCAGCTTGTTTGTAGGTTCGCCGAACACTGAAGCTTTCTTT.

The chain has TRBV28 and TRBJ2-7, with 7 positions matching TRBD1. CDR3 length equals 15 residues. The germline V gene encodes CDR1 MDHEN and CDR2 SYDVKM. The V segment lost 5 bases and the J segment 1 base; nucleotides outside the gene matches: 8. CDR3 nucleotide sequence: TGTGCCAGCAGTCCACCGGGACAGCGTTCCTACGAGCAGTACTTC. Translation: CASSPPGQRSYEQYF.

V and J are TRBV29-1 and TRBJ1-2, with 7 bases lining up with TRBD1. In germline, CDR1 is SQVTM, CDR2 ANQGSEA. The trim removed 7 bases at V and 4 bases at J, leaving 15 bases unmatched. The CDR3 extends over 15 amino acids. CDR3 DNA: TGCAGCGGGAAAAAACTGACAGGGTACACCTATGGCTACACCTTC. Protein product: CSGKKLTGYTYGYTF.

The chain combines TRBV6-1 with TRBJ1-6; the D is unclear. The germline V gene has CDR1 MNHNS and CDR2 SASEGT. The V end was cut by 6 bases, the J end by 7 bases, with 16 bases between. The CDR3 totals 15 residues. The CDR3 DNA reads TGTGCCAGCAGCACACACGGCCCGTCAAATTCACCCCTCCACTTT. Amino acids: CASSTHGPSNSPLHF.

CDR3 DNA: TGTGCCATCAGTGGACAACAGGGTTCTGGTAATTCACCCCTCCACTTT. It yields the protein CAISGQQGSGNSPLHF. The V gene is TRBV10-3, the J gene TRBJ1-6; D is possibly TRBD1 (6 bases). V shed 4 bases and J shed 6 bases, with 16 bases lying between them. The CDR3 loop spans 16 amino acids. Germline V gene data show CDR1 as ENHRY and CDR2 as SYGVKD.

The chain uses TRBV27 and TRBJ2-7, with a possible D match to TRBD1 (5 bases). This CDR3 comprises 15 residues. Germline CDR1 MNHEY, CDR2 SMNVEV (reference sequence). Trimming removed 4 bases from V and 7 bases from J, with 20 bases in between. CDR3 nucleotide sequence: TGTGCCAGCAGTTCCTCAGGGTTGGTAGTGGGGGAGCAGTACTTC. Translation: CASSSSGLVVGEQYF.

This clone was recorded once. The gene calls are TRBV5-4 and TRBJ1-6; D is uncertain. Deletions cut 1 base from V and 5 bases from J, with 13 bases between. The CDR3 length is 16 residues. CDR1 and CDR2 from the germline V gene are SGHNT and YYREEE (reference sequence). CDR3 in amino acids: CASSLRPQADNSPLHF. The CDR3 bases are TGTGCCAGCAGCTTGCGGCCGCAGGCGGATAATTCACCCCTCCACTTT. Together with reference TRBV5-4 and TRBJ1-6, the CDR3 gives the full variable domain: ETGVTQSPTHLIKTRGQQVTLRCSSQSGHNTVSWYQQALGQGPQFIFQYYREEENGRGNFPPRFSGLQFPNYSSELNVNALELDDSALYLCASSLRPQADNSPLHFGNGTRLTVT.

This clone turned up a few times. This rearrangement joins TRBV19 to TRBJ1-3, with D maybe TRBD1 (5 bases). This CDR3 has 15 amino acids. Germline CDR1 and CDR2: LNHDA and SQIVND (reference sequence). V dropped 6 bases and J dropped 2 bases, with 14 bases sitting between them. CDR3 amino acids: CASSTRTRAGNTIYF. The CDR3 region has the DNA TGTGCCAGTAGCACCCGGACCAGGGCTGGAAACACCATATATTTT.

Worth noting for this clone: Other nucleotide sequences from this sample produce the same CDR3. This rearrangement joins TRBV5-6 to TRBJ2-3, with D possibly TRBD2 on 5 matching bases. The length of the CDR3 is 13 residues. Germline V gives CDR1 SGHDT, CDR2 YYEEEE. The ends were cut back, 4 bases at V and 1 base at J, with 7 bases in the middle. The CDR3 bases are TGTGCCAGCAGCCTGGGAGGCACAGATACGCAGTATTTT. Translated: CASSLGGTDTQYF.

The chain employs TRBV15 and TRBJ1-2; perhaps TRBD1 as D (6 bases). Germline CDR1 and CDR2: LNHNV and YYDKDF (reference sequence). The CDR3 has 15 amino acids. V shed 0 bases and J shed 3 bases, with 11 bases lying between them. CDR3 residues: CATSREPRTDYGYTF. The CDR3 coding sequence is TGTGCCACCAGCAGAGAGCCAAGGACAGACTATGGCTACACCTTC.

The chain links TRBV7-9 to TRBJ1-2; the match to TRBD1 covers 9 bases. The V gene end was trimmed by 2 bases and the J gene end by 6 bases; junction bases not matched to a gene: 4. This CDR3 is built from 14 residues. Germline assignment: CDR1 SEHNR and CDR2 FQNEAQ (reference sequence). CDR3 DNA: TGTGCCAGCAGCTTAAAGGGACAGGGCCATGGCTACACCTTC. It encodes CASSLKGQGHGYTF.

The V call is TRBV5-6, the J call TRBJ1-4; D call uncertain. V was clipped by 5 bases and J by 5 bases, with 16 bases between them. This CDR3 region has 15 residues. Germline V lookup: CDR1 SGHDT, CDR2 YYEEEE. CDR3 loop: CASRSLGRTNEKLFF. The CDR3 bases are TGTGCCAGCAGGAGTCTCGGAAGGACGAATGAAAAACTGTTTTTT.

This clone was detected only a few times. The V call is TRBV5-1, the J call TRBJ1-5; 7 bases are shared with TRBD1. Germline CDR1 reads SGHRS; CDR2 reads YFSETQ. V was pared by 2 bases and J by 7 bases, with 12 bases of the junction left unmatched. CDR3 length: 16 residues. The CDR3 nucleotides are TGCGCCAGCAGCTTAGGGGACCGACAGGGCGGCCAGCCCCAGCATTTT. Translated, it gives CASSLGDRQGGQPQHF.

The table lists this clone with many counts. V and J are TRBV5-1 and TRBJ1-2; 7 bases agree with TRBD1. This CDR3 has 16 amino acids. After removal of 3 bases from V and 8 bases from J, the junction contained 16 bases not matched to a gene. Germline assignment: CDR1 SGHRS and CDR2 YFSETQ. CDR3 residues: CASSSPLGEGARGYTF. The CDR3 nucleotides read TGCGCCAGCAGCTCCCCCTTGGGGGAGGGGGCGAGGGGCTACACCTTC.

This sequence joins TRBV6-1 and TRBJ2-2, with D possibly matching TRBD1 (5 bases). Germline V lookup: CDR1 MNHNS, CDR2 SASEGT. With 5 bases removed from V and 6 bases from J, the gap between germline ends came to 13 bases. The CDR3 consists of 14 residues. CDR3 bases: TGTGCCAGCAGTTTGGACAAAAAGGCCGGGGAGCTGTTTTTT. It specifies CASSLDKKAGELFF.

This chain links TRBV7-9 with TRBJ2-1; the D gene could be TRBD1 or TRBD2 (5 bases each). Trimming pared 2 bases from V and 9 bases from J, leaving 11 bases between. CDR3 length equals 13 residues. Germline CDR1 reads SEHNR; CDR2 reads FQNEAQ (reference sequence). The CDR3 DNA reads TGTGCCAGCAGCTTATTGACGGGGCTTGAGCAGTTCTTC. Its translation: CASSLLTGLEQFF.